Presented here are 17 T cell receptor beta chains from one specimen sequenced in a study of T cell responses to AZD1222 COVID-19 vaccine. This table comes from immunoSEQ multiplex PCR, and its TCRdb copy is limited to in-frame clones, with some not included. This table has about 130,000 clones, approximately 90% appearing once. The starting material was peripheral blood, obtained 28 days after the second AZD1222 dose. Receptors were obtained from an adult who received the AZD1222 COVID-19 vaccine.

V is TRBV2 and J is TRBJ2-1, with TRBD2 matching over 11 bases. This CDR3 spans 15 amino acids. The germline gives CDR1 SNHLY, CDR2 FYNNEI. The V segment lost 6 bases and the J segment 8 bases; nucleotides outside the gene matches: 9. CDR3 in amino acids: CASRTLAGGPHEQFF. The CDR3 region has the DNA TGTGCCAGCAGGACTTTAGCGGGGGGGCCCCATGAGCAGTTCTTC.

The chain links TRBV21-1 to TRBJ1-4. TRBV21-1 is labeled a pseudogene. The CDR3 has 16 residues. The CDR3 region is CASSPREEPSNEKLFF. Written as DNA, the CDR3 is TGTGCCAGCAGCCCCCGGGAAGAACCTTCTAATGAAAAACTGTTTTTT.

This rearrangement joins TRBV24-1 to TRBJ2-4; D possibly corresponds to TRBD2 (7 bases). CDR3 length: 15 amino acids. Looked up from germline, CDR1 is KGHDR and CDR2 is SFDVKD. The germline V and J ends were trimmed by 3 bases and 6 bases, with 14 bases remaining between them. The CDR3 here is CATSDPRGPGNIQYF. In nucleotides, the CDR3 is TGTGCCACCAGTGATCCGCGGGGGCCAGGAAACATTCAGTACTTC.

The genes are TRBV6-5 and TRBJ1-3, with D hard to call. The CDR3 consists of 12 residues. CDR1 MNHEY and CDR2 SVGAGI come from the germline V gene. V was shortened by 7 bases and J by 4 bases, with 8 bases between the two germline ends. The CDR3 nucleotides are TGTGCCAGCAATGGACCGGGAAACACCATATATTTT. Translation gives CASNGPGNTIYF.

V is TRBV30 and J is TRBJ1-1, with D perhaps TRBD1 (6 bases). CDR3 size: 14 residues. V dropped 0 bases and J dropped 1 base, with 9 bases sitting between them. Germline values: CDR1 GTSNPN, CDR2 SVGIG (reference sequence). CDR3 sequence reads: CAWSVTRGNTEAFF. The CDR3 DNA is TGTGCCTGGAGTGTAACCAGGGGGAACACTGAAGCTTTCTTT.

The chain uses TRBV7-9 and TRBJ2-2, with unresolved D. Germline V CDR1 and CDR2: SEHNR, FQNEAQ (reference sequence). Trimming took off 0 bases at V and 5 bases at J, with 4 bases between the two ends. This CDR3 region has 13 residues. CDR3 region: CASSLAVTGELFF. Written as DNA, the CDR3 is TGTGCCAGCAGCTTAGCAGTAACCGGGGAGCTGTTTTTT.

The rearrangement uses TRBV6-2 or TRBV6-3 and TRBJ1-2; D is possibly TRBD1 (5 bases). Germline V gene lookup returns CDR1 MNHEY and CDR2 SVGEGT. The CDR3 covers 13 residues. Deletions cut 8 bases from V and 8 bases from J, with 18 bases between. The CDR3 protein is CASRPGDLSGYTF. Written as DNA, the CDR3 is TGTGCCAGCCGCCCGGGGGACCTATCAGGCTACACCTTC.

Written as DNA, the CDR3 is TGTGCCAGCAGCTTAGGGACAGGCTACTTCTCTGGAAACACCATATATTTT. Its protein is CASSLGTGYFSGNTIYF. This chain uses TRBV7-8 with TRBJ1-3, with 7 bases matching TRBD1. The CDR3 extends over 17 amino acids. J was trimmed by 0 bases and V by 1 base; bases with no gene match: 6. CDR1 is SGHVS and CDR2 is FQNEAQ in the germline V gene.

The chain employs TRBV6-5 and TRBJ1-5, with a tentative D call TRBD1 (5 bases). There are 14 residues in the CDR3. The V gene lost 4 bases and the J gene lost 6 bases, with 13 bases spanning the gap. Germline assignment: CDR1 MNHEY and CDR2 SVGAGI. The CDR3 DNA is TGTGCCAGCAGTTCTCTAGGGGTAAGTCAGCCCCAGCATTTT. Protein sequence: CASSSLGVSQPQHF.

The J gene is TRBJ2-1, the V gene TRBV7-3, with no clear D. This CDR3 region has 14 residues. Trimming removed 5 bases from V and 5 bases from J, with 13 bases in between. Germline V gene sequence: CDR1 SGHTA, CDR2 FQGTGA. Here the CDR3 reads CASSPPGSHNEQFF. As DNA, the CDR3 is TGTGCCAGCAGCCCACCCGGCAGTCACAATGAGCAGTTCTTC.

The V and J genes are TRBV11-2 and TRBJ2-1, with 14 nucleotides matching TRBD2. The CDR3 runs to 15 residues. The germline CDR1 and CDR2 sequences are SGHAT and FQNNGV. V dropped 1 base and J dropped 7; count of bases not matched to a gene: 0. In DNA form, the CDR3 reads TGTGCCAGCAGCTTAGGGACTAGCGGGGGGAATGAGCAGTTCTTC. It translates to CASSLGTSGGNEQFF.

The chain employs TRBV19 and TRBJ2-2, with TRBD2 as a possible D gene (6 bases). Trimming took 7 bases from V and 0 from J, leaving 12 bases between them. The CDR3 has 15 residues. Germline lookup yields CDR1 LNHDA and CDR2 SQIVND (reference sequence). DNA of the CDR3: TGTGCCAGTACTACGGGGGAAGCGAACACCGGGGAGCTGTTTTTT. It translates to CASTTGEANTGELFF. Together with reference TRBV19 and TRBJ2-2, the CDR3 gives the full variable domain: DGGITQSPKYLFRKEGQNVTLSCEQNLNHDAMYWYRQDPGQGLRLIYYSQIVNDFQKGDIAEGYSVSREKKESFPLTVTSAQKNPTAFYLCASTTGEANTGELFFGEGSRLTVL.

This clone turned up a few times. The chain has TRBV7-9 and TRBJ1-3; D perhaps matches TRBD1 (6 bases). The V end lost 1 base, the J end lost 7 bases, and 14 bases lay between the germline ends. There are 15 residues in the CDR3. Germline V gives CDR1 SEHNR, CDR2 FQNEAQ (reference sequence). CDR3 protein: CASSLGGHLGNTIYF. CDR3 coding DNA: TGTGCCAGCAGCTTAGGGGGACACCTTGGGAACACCATATATTTT.

The chain uses TRBV14 and TRBJ1-2; D might be TRBD1 (5 bases). Germline lookup yields CDR1 SGHDN and CDR2 FVKESK. V lost 1 base to trimming and J lost 4 bases, with 13 bases between them. The CDR3 has 15 amino acids. In DNA form, the CDR3 reads TGTGCCAGCAGCCAAGTGTCGGGGACCTCCTATGGCTACACCTTC. Translation: CASSQVSGTSYGYTF.

This rearrangement joins TRBV12-5 to TRBJ1-4; 8 positions agree with TRBD1. Germline loops: CDR1 LGHNT, CDR2 FRNRAP. V shed 5 bases and J 10 bases; nucleotides not matched to a gene: 6. The CDR3 loop spans 13 amino acids. The CDR3 reads CASGPEQGVKLFF. The CDR3 DNA follows: TGTGCTAGTGGTCCAGAACAGGGGGTAAAACTGTTTTTT.

The chain joins TRBV5-1 to TRBJ1-4; 12 bases agree with TRBD1. Germline CDR1 and CDR2: SGHRS and YFSETQ. V gave up 4 bases and J gave up 7 bases; unmatched junction bases: 11. The CDR3 loop spans 17 amino acids. CDR3 amino acids: CASSLGTGGQQREKLFF. CDR3 in DNA: TGCGCCAGCAGCCTCGGGACAGGGGGCCAACAGCGTGAAAAACTGTTTTTT.

This clone showed up just once. V gene TRBV4-1 combines with J gene TRBJ1-4, with 10 nucleotides matching TRBD1. V was clipped by 4 bases and J by 9 bases; unmatched bases: 8. Germline-derived CDR1 and CDR2 are MGHRA and YSYEKL. CDR3 length: 15 amino acids. CDR3 amino acids: CASSPPGQGFQKLFF. The CDR3 nucleotides are TGCGCCAGCAGCCCTCCGGGACAGGGGTTCCAAAAACTGTTTTTT.